This TCR beta chain was sequenced for a study of cytomegalovirus exposure and HLA in healthy donors. Background on the study: Previous work identified 95 million to 140 million unique TCR beta sequences from around 200 million T cells. Findings of the study overall: Reportedly, diagnosis of cytomegalovirus status by the classifier showed high specificity and sensitivity. It was about 150 TCR beta chains that were listed as cytomegalovirus-associated. Most TCR sequences were rare, but some public TCRs occurred in many donors.

A note on this clone: No antigen is known for it.

It was with 60 Vbeta and 13 Jbeta primers that the PCR ran. The protocol was immunoSEQ multiplex PCR, while the TCRdb copy is restricted to in-frame clones and leaves out a portion. The sample carries 110,000 to 150,000 clones, approximately 77% recorded once. The sequence was obtained from a woman aged 50 to 60 in good health and CMV-seronegative. The sequencing sample was made of PBMCs.

CDR3: CASSIDSPTGGMYGYTF. CDR3 nucleotides: TGTGCCAGTAGTATAGATTCCCCCACAGGGGGTATGTATGGCTACACCTTC. This chain uses TRBV19 with TRBJ1-2, with 8 bases lining up with TRBD1. Germline lookup yields CDR1 LNHDA and CDR2 SQIVND (reference sequence). The length of the CDR3 is 17 residues. The J segment lost 5 bases and the V segment lost 0 bases, leaving 11 bases of the junction unmatched.